The T cell receptor beta chain described here comes from a study of shared clonotypes between healthy human individuals. V gave up 3 bases and J gave up 9 bases, with 3 bases separating them. Per the germline V gene, CDR1 is MDHEN and CDR2 is SYDVKM. The CDR3 totals 10 residues. In this sample, this clone turned up many times. Clones were read by immunoSEQ multiplex PCR, and TCRdb kept only the in-frame ones, dropping some. The sample holds hundreds of thousands of clones, roughly 70% seen once. The clonotype was recovered from a woman in her thirties in good health. The chain combines TRBV28 with TRBJ2-1; D unclear. Sequencing was performed on memory CD4+ T cells sorted from blood. This sample's subset: CD45RA-negative fraction. The DNA for the CDR3 is TGTGCCAGCAGTTTTATTGAGCAGTTCTTC. Translated: CASSFIEQFF.